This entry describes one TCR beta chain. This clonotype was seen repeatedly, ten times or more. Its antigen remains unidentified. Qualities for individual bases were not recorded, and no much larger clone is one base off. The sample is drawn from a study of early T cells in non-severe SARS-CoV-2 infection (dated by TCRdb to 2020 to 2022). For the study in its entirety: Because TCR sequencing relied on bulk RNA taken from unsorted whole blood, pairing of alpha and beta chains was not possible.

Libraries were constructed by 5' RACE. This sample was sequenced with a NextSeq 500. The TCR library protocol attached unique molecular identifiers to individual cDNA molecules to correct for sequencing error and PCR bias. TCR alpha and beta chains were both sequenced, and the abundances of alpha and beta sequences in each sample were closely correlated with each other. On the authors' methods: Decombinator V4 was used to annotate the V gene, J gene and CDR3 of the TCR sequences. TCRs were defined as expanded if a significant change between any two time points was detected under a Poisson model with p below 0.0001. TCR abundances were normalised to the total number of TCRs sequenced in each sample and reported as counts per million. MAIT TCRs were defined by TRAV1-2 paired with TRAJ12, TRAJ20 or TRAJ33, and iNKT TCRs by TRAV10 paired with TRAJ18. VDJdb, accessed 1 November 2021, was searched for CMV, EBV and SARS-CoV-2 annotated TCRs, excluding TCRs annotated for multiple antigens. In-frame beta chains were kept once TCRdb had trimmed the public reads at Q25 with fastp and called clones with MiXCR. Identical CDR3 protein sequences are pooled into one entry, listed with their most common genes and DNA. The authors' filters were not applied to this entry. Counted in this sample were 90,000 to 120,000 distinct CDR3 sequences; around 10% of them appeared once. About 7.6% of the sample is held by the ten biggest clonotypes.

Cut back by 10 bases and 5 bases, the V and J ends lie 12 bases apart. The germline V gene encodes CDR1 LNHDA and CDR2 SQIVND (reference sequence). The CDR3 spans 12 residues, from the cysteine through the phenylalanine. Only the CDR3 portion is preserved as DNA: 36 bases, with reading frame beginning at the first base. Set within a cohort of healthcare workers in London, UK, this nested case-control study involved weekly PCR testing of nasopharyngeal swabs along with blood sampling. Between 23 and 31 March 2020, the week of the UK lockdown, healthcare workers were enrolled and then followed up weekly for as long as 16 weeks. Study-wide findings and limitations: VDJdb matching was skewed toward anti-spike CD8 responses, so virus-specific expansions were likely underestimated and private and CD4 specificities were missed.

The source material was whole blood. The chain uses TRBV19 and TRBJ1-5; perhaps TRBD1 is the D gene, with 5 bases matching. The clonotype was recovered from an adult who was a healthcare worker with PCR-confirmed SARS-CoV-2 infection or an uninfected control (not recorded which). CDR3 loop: CATRDGYQPQHF. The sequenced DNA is TGTGCCACCCGGGACGGCTATCAGCCCCAGCATTTT.